These T cell receptor beta chains were read from a single sample in a study of cytomegalovirus exposure and HLA in healthy donors. Sequenced by immunoSEQ multiplex PCR; TCRdb stores in-frame clones only, minus some. The repertoire consists of some 120,000 clones, with less than 80% occurring once and the leading ten covering under 5%. The specimen was PBMCs. Every receptor here comes from a man aged 35-49 years in good health and CMV-seropositive. Each CDR3 is given with its conserved first and last residue. Each record gives: V gene, clone size, J gene, D gene, CDR3 DNA, CDR3 protein. The D gene is left open where the match is weak. Where a row states a size, it is once, few, many or the class of an expanded clone; other rows omit it.

v_gene: TRBV5-6
abundance: once
j_gene: TRBJ2-2
d_gene: TRBD1
CDR3nt: TGTGCCAGCAGCCCGGGACAGCACCATCTCCCCGGGGAGCTGTTTTTT
CDR3aa: CASSPGQHHLPGELFF

v_gene: TRBV30
abundance: once
j_gene: TRBJ2-7
d_gene: TRBD1
CDR3nt: TGTGCCTGGAGAGTCGGGACAGGGGGCTCCTACGAGCAGTACTTC
CDR3aa: CAWRVGTGGSYEQYF

v_gene: TRBV30
abundance: few
j_gene: TRBJ1-4
d_gene: -
CDR3nt: TGTGCCTGGTTATTATCCGGGGTCTCCACAACTAATGAAAAACTGTTTTTT
CDR3aa: CAWLLSGVSTTNEKLFF

v_gene: TRBV15
abundance: -
j_gene: TRBJ1-3
d_gene: -
CDR3nt: TGTGCCACCAGCAGAGAACAGGACACCATATATTTT
CDR3aa: CATSREQDTIYF

v_gene: TRBV7-2
abundance: -
j_gene: TRBJ2-7
d_gene: -
CDR3nt: TGTGCCAGCAGCCCCGGACGGACAAGCTACGAGCAGTACTTC
CDR3aa: CASSPGRTSYEQYF

v_gene: TRBV6-1
abundance: -
j_gene: TRBJ1-5
d_gene: TRBD1
CDR3nt: TGTGCCAGCAGGAGGACAGGGGACAATCAGCCCCAGCATTTT
CDR3aa: CASRRTGDNQPQHF

v_gene: TRBV25-1
abundance: -
j_gene: TRBJ1-2
d_gene: -
CDR3nt: TGTGCCAGCAGCTACCCGGGCAGGGCCGGCCATGGCTACACCTTC
CDR3aa: CASSYPGRAGHGYTF

v_gene: TRBV19
abundance: -
j_gene: TRBJ2-2
d_gene: TRBD2
CDR3nt: TGTGCCAGTAGGAGCGGACTAGCGGGAGGGGCGAACACCGGGGAGCTGTTTTTT
CDR3aa: CASRSGLAGGANTGELFF

v_gene: TRBV5-1
abundance: -
j_gene: TRBJ2-1
d_gene: -
CDR3nt: TGCGCCAGCCGCACGGGGGTGGGCTCCTACAATGAGCAGTTCTTC
CDR3aa: CASRTGVGSYNEQFF

v_gene: TRBV19
abundance: once
j_gene: TRBJ1-1
d_gene: -
CDR3nt: TGTGCCAGTAGTCATAGGACAGAACGTGAAGCTTTCTTT
CDR3aa: CASSHRTEREAFF

v_gene: TRBV28
abundance: few
j_gene: TRBJ1-1
d_gene: -
CDR3nt: TGTGCCAGCAGTCTACAACTAGCAGAAGCTTTCTTT
CDR3aa: CASSLQLAEAFF

v_gene: TRBV5-1
abundance: few
j_gene: TRBJ1-1
d_gene: -
CDR3nt: TGCGCCAGCAGCTTGGCACAGGAGAACACTGAAGCTTTCTTT
CDR3aa: CASSLAQENTEAFF

v_gene: TRBV6-1
abundance: -
j_gene: TRBJ1-4
d_gene: -
CDR3nt: TGTGCCAGCAGTGCTTACAGGGACCCCACTAATGAAAAACTGTTTTTT
CDR3aa: CASSAYRDPTNEKLFF

v_gene: TRBV9
abundance: -
j_gene: TRBJ1-6
d_gene: -
CDR3nt: TGTGCCAGCAGCGTAGAGGAGGGGTTAAGAGGTTCACCCCTCCACTTT
CDR3aa: CASSVEEGLRGSPLHF

v_gene: TRBV29-1
abundance: -
j_gene: TRBJ2-5
d_gene: TRBD1
CDR3nt: TGCAGCGTCGGGGACAGGGGGGGGGAGACCCAGTACTTC
CDR3aa: CSVGDRGGETQYF

v_gene: TRBV6-1
abundance: -
j_gene: TRBJ1-5
d_gene: -
CDR3nt: TGTGCCAGTCACAGGGGCAATCAGCCCCAGCATTTT
CDR3aa: CASHRGNQPQHF

v_gene: TRBV14
abundance: -
j_gene: TRBJ2-1
d_gene: -
CDR3nt: TGTGCCAGCAGCCAAGATATGAGCGGCAAAGACCTTTTCTTC
CDR3aa: CASSQDMSGKDLFF

v_gene: TRBV5-3
abundance: once
j_gene: TRBJ2-7
d_gene: -
CDR3nt: TGTGCCAGAAGCTTGGAGCTTAGCGCCCCCTACGAGCAGTACTTC
CDR3aa: CARSLELSAPYEQYF

v_gene: TRBV9
abundance: -
j_gene: TRBJ2-7
d_gene: TRBD1
CDR3nt: TGTGCCAGCAGCGCTACGGGACAGGGGGCTGGGCCCTACGAGCAGTACTTC
CDR3aa: CASSATGQGAGPYEQYF

v_gene: TRBV30
abundance: once
j_gene: TRBJ1-5
d_gene: -
CDR3nt: TGTGCCTGGAGTGTAGAGCTTAATCAGCCCCAGCATTTT
CDR3aa: CAWSVELNQPQHF

v_gene: TRBV18
abundance: -
j_gene: TRBJ2-7
d_gene: -
CDR3nt: TGTGCCAGCTCACCTCGATCACAGGGAGACGAGCAGTACTTC
CDR3aa: CASSPRSQGDEQYF

v_gene: TRBV11-1
abundance: -
j_gene: TRBJ2-1
d_gene: TRBD1
CDR3nt: TGTGCCAGCAGCTTACTGGGACAGAGAAACAATGAGCAGTTCTTC
CDR3aa: CASSLLGQRNNEQFF

v_gene: TRBV11-3
abundance: -
j_gene: TRBJ2-1
d_gene: -
CDR3nt: TGTGCCAGCAGCTTAGCACAGGGTGGATACAATGAGCAGTTCTTC
CDR3aa: CASSLAQGGYNEQFF

v_gene: TRBV7-9
abundance: -
j_gene: TRBJ2-1
d_gene: TRBD2
CDR3nt: TGTGCCAGCAGCCCGGGACTAGCGGGGATCAGCTCCTACAATGAGCAGTTCTTC
CDR3aa: CASSPGLAGISSYNEQFF

v_gene: TRBV6-5
abundance: -
j_gene: TRBJ2-5
d_gene: TRBD2
CDR3nt: TGTGCCAGCAGTTGGGCTAGCGGGAGGGCCTCACGGGAGCAGTACTTC
CDR3aa: CASSWASGRASREQYF

v_gene: TRBV7-9
abundance: -
j_gene: TRBJ1-3
d_gene: -
CDR3nt: TGTTCCAGCAGCTTGGGAGACACCATATATTTT
CDR3aa: CSSSLGDTIYF

v_gene: TRBV11-2
abundance: -
j_gene: TRBJ2-2
d_gene: TRBD2
CDR3nt: TGTGCCAGCAGCTTAGGGGGGGGGTCGAACACCGGGGAGCTGTTTTTT
CDR3aa: CASSLGGGSNTGELFF

v_gene: TRBV6-5
abundance: -
j_gene: TRBJ2-7
d_gene: -
CDR3nt: TGTGCCAGCAGTGATCTCCAGGGTGGGGAGCAGTACTTC
CDR3aa: CASSDLQGGEQYF

v_gene: TRBV9
abundance: -
j_gene: TRBJ2-2
d_gene: -
CDR3nt: TGTGCCAGCAGCCCCCAAGGGGTTACCGGGGAGCTGTTTTTT
CDR3aa: CASSPQGVTGELFF

v_gene: TRBV29-1
abundance: -
j_gene: TRBJ2-7
d_gene: TRBD1
CDR3nt: TGCAGCGTTAGGGACAGGGGAGACGACGAGCAGTACTTC
CDR3aa: CSVRDRGDDEQYF

v_gene: TRBV7-9
abundance: -
j_gene: TRBJ2-1
d_gene: -
CDR3nt: TGTGCCAGCAGCGTTGCGGCGGGCGTCTACAATGAGCAGTTCTTC
CDR3aa: CASSVAAGVYNEQFF

v_gene: TRBV2
abundance: many
j_gene: TRBJ1-2
d_gene: -
CDR3nt: TGTGCCAGCAGCGGAGGACCCGTCGGGGGCTACACCTTC
CDR3aa: CASSGGPVGGYTF

v_gene: TRBV28
abundance: -
j_gene: TRBJ1-3
d_gene: TRBD1
CDR3nt: TGTGCCAGCAGTTCCCCCGAGGGGGCCGGAAACACCATATATTTT
CDR3aa: CASSSPEGAGNTIYF

v_gene: TRBV19
abundance: -
j_gene: TRBJ1-2
d_gene: -
CDR3nt: TGTGCCAGTAGTATTTACACCGGCAGGCCCTCGTATGGCTACACCTTC
CDR3aa: CASSIYTGRPSYGYTF

v_gene: TRBV10-1
abundance: -
j_gene: TRBJ2-5
d_gene: -
CDR3nt: TGCGCCAGCAGTGGGCCTCGCGGAGGGGCGAAAGAGACCCAGTACTTC
CDR3aa: CASSGPRGGAKETQYF

v_gene: TRBV5-4
abundance: -
j_gene: TRBJ2-7
d_gene: TRBD2
CDR3nt: TGTGCCAGCAGCAAAAGCAGCGGGGCCTCCTACGAGCAGTACTTC
CDR3aa: CASSKSSGASYEQYF

v_gene: TRBV7-7
abundance: -
j_gene: TRBJ1-1
d_gene: -
CDR3nt: TGTGCCAGCAGCCTAGGAGAGAACACTGAAGCTTTCTTT
CDR3aa: CASSLGENTEAFF